This record concerns one T cell receptor (beta chain) sequence. Libraries were prepared by immunoSEQ multiplex PCR; TCRdb keeps only in-frame clonotypes and omits some of them. The data contain more than 95,000 clones, about 88% of them singletons. The source of the sample is a study of blood T cell repertoires in COVID-19. About the research overall: Sites in the United States, Italy and Spain provided acute and convalescent COVID-19 samples. Sources were T cells, B-cell-depleted T cells, or PBMCs; the material itself was cDNA or gDNA.

The sequenced sample was peripheral blood. The clonotype originates from a human donor in a cohort sampled during active COVID-19.

CDR3 region: CASSPTGQGSGYTF. In nucleotides, the CDR3 is TGTGCCAGCTCACCCACGGGACAGGGTTCTGGCTACACCTTC. The rearrangement links TRBV18 to TRBJ1-2, with 9 nucleotides matching TRBD1. With 3 bases clipped from V and 7 bases from J, the junction kept 6 bases outside the gene matches. The CDR3 is 14 amino acids. Germline V lookup: CDR1 KGHSH, CDR2 LQKENI.